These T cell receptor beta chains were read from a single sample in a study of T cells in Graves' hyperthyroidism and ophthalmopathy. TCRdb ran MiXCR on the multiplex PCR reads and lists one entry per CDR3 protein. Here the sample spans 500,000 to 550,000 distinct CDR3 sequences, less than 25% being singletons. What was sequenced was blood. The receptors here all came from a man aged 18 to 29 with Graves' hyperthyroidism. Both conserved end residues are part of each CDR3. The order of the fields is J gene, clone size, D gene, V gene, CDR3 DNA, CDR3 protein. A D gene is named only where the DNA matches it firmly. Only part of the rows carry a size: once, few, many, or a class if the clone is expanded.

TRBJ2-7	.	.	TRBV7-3	TGTGCCAGCAGTTCTCCAGGGGGACTCTACGAGCAGTACTTC	CASSSPGGLYEQYF
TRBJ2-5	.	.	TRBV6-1	TGTGCCAGCAGCCTAAGACTCCAAGAGACCCAGCACTTC	CASSLRLQETQHF
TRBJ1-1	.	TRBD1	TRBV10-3	TGTGCCATCAGTACCGGACAGGGAAGGAACACTGAAGCTTTCTTT	CAISTGQGRNTEAFF
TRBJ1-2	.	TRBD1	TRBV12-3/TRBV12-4	TGTGCCAGCAGCGGGACAGGGAGGTACTATGGCTACACCTTC	CASSGTGRYYGYTF
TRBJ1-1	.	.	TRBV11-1	TGTGCCAGCAGTACGCAGGAAACTGAAGCTTTCTTT	CASSTQETEAFF
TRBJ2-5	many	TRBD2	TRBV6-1	TGTGCCAGCAGTGCTTCTAGCGGGGGGAGGGAGACCCAGTACTTC	CASSASSGGRETQYF
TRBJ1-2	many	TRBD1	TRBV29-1	TGCAGCGTTTCGACAGGGGGAGGTGGCTACACCTTC	CSVSTGGGGYTF
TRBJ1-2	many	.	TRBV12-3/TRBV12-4	TGTGCCAGCAGTTTAGTCCGGATCTATGGCTACACCTTC	CASSLVRIYGYTF
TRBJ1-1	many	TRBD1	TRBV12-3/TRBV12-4	TGTGCCAGCATTAGAACAGGGGGCACTGAAGCTTTCTTT	CASIRTGGTEAFF
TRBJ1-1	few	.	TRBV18	TGTGCCAGCTCACCGCTGGGCCCTGAAGCTTTCTTT	CASSPLGPEAFF
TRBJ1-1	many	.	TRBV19	TGTGCCAGTAGTATGGGTCCTGAAGCTTTCTTT	CASSMGPEAFF
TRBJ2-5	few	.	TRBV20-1	TGCAGTGCTAGTGTGCCCCCGGTGGGCCAGTACTTC	CSASVPPVGQYF
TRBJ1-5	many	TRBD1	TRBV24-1	TGTGCCACCAGTGATTTGCCGGAGGGACAGGCGGTCCAAAATCAGCCCCAGCATTTT	CATSDLPEGQAVQNQPQHF
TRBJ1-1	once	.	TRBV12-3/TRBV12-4	TGTGCCAGCAGCCGCTTGGGGGCCGGGAACACTGAAGCTTTCTTT	CASSRLGAGNTEAFF
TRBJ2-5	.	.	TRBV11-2	TGTGCCAGCAGCTTAGTGTACGGTGAAGAGACCCAGTACTTC	CASSLVYGEETQYF
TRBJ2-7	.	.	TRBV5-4	TGTGCCAGCAGCTGGATCACTACCGGCGAGCAGTACTTC	CASSWITTGEQYF
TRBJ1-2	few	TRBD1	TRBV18	TGTGCCAGCTCCCAGGGGGGAATCGATGGCTACACCTTC	CASSQGGIDGYTF
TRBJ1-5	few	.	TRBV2	TGTGCCAGCAGGGGCAACCGGGATCAGCCCCAGCATTTT	CASRGNRDQPQHF
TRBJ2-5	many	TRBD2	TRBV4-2	TGTGCCAGCAGCCCCTGGGGGGCTAGCGGGGGAGGTGATGAGACCCAGTACTTC	CASSPWGASGGGDETQYF
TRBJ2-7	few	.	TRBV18	TGTGCCAGCTCACCAGTCGCCTACGAGCAGTACTTC	CASSPVAYEQYF
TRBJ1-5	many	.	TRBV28	TGTGCCAGCAGCGGACGTCGCTTAAAGCCCCAGCATTTT	CASSGRRLKPQHF
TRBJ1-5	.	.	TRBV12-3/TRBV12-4	TGTGCCAGCAGTTGGGGGGTCCATCAGCCCCAGCATTTT	CASSWGVHQPQHF
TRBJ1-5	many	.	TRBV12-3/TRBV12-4	TGTGCCAGCAGTTTGGGAGAAGGGAGCAATCAGCCCCAGCATTTT	CASSLGEGSNQPQHF
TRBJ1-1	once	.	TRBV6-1	TGTGCCAGCAGTGAGCAGTCTTCCAACACTGAAGCTTTCTTT	CASSEQSSNTEAFF
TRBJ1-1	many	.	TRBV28	TGTGCCAGCAGTCCCCGGGGGCCGAACACTGAAGCTTTCTTT	CASSPRGPNTEAFF
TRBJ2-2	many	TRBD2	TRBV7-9	TGTGCCAGCAGAATCGCCGGGACTAGAGACGGGGAGCTGTTTTTT	CASRIAGTRDGELFF
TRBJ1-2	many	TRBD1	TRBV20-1	TGCAGTGCCACCAGCGGACAGGGGTTAAGCTATGGCTACACCTTC	CSATSGQGLSYGYTF
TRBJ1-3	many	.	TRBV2	TGTGCCAGCAGCTCCGGACAAACTGGAAACACCATATATTTT	CASSSGQTGNTIYF
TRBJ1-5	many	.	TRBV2	TGTGCCAGCAGAGGGCTCGATCAGCCCCAGCATTTT	CASRGLDQPQHF
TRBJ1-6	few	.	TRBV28	TGTGCCAGCAGCGGGGCCTGGCAGTCGCAGTCCCTCCACTTT	CASSGAWQSQSLHF
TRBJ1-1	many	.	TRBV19	TGTGCCAGTGGTCTCACTGAAGCTTTCTTT	CASGLTEAFF
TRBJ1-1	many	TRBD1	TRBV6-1	TGTGCCAGCAGCAATCCCGGGACAGGTCTGGAAACTGAAGCTTTCTTT	CASSNPGTGLETEAFF
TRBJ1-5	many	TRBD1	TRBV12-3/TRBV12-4	TGTGCCAGCACCTACGCAACTGGACAGGGGCCTCAGCCCCAGCATTTT	CASTYATGQGPQPQHF
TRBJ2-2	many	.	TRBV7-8	TGTGCCAGCAGCTTAGCGGTGTCGGGGGGGGAGCTGTTTTTT	CASSLAVSGGELFF
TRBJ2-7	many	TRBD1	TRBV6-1	TGTGCCAGCAGTGAAGCCGGGACAGGAGCCTACGAGCAGTACTTC	CASSEAGTGAYEQYF
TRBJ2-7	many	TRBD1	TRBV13	TGTGCCAGCAGCCCCGGACAGGGGTTCTACGAGCAGTACTTC	CASSPGQGFYEQYF
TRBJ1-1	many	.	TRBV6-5	TGTGCCAGCAGTTACGAGGGGTTGAACACTGAAGCTTTCTTT	CASSYEGLNTEAFF
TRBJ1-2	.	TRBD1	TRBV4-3	TGCGCCAGCAGCCAAGACTTAAACGCGGTGGACAGGGGAGTTGGCTACACCTTC	CASSQDLNAVDRGVGYTF
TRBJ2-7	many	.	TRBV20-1	TGCAGTGCTCCGGTTGGCTACGAGCAGTACTTC	CSAPVGYEQYF
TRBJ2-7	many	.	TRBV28	TGTGCCAGCAGTTGGAGGGGAAGCTACGAGCAGTACTTC	CASSWRGSYEQYF
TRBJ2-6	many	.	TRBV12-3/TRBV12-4	TGTGCCAGCAGGACAGGTGGGGCCAACGTCCTGACTTTC	CASRTGGANVLTF
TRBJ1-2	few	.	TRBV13	TGTGCCAGCAGCTCCTTAGACCCTGGTCAGGGGACATCTGGCTACACCTTC	CASSSLDPGQGTSGYTF